One T cell receptor (beta chain) is described in this entry. Each CDR3 protein gets one entry after TCRdb re-called the RT-PCR reads with MiXCR. The table records about 410,000 distinct CDR3 sequences, 16% of them present only once. These data come from a study of patients and donors after allogeneic stem cell transplantation. In germline, CDR1 is SQVTM, CDR2 ANQGSEA. V lost 6 bases to trimming and J lost 0 bases, with 11 bases between them. This CDR3 spans 13 amino acids. The receptor's source is a human donor who was either an allogeneic HSCT recipient or a stem cell or donor lymphocyte infusion donor (not recorded which). It is not recorded whose cells these are; they may come from a transplant donor. The sample was blood, either unsorted or a sorted T cell fraction (not recorded which). J is TRBJ1-1 and V is TRBV29-1, with D possibly being TRBD1 (5 bases). This CDR3 is CSVREGLNTEAFF. The CDR3 DNA sequence: TGCAGCGTCCGGGAGGGGTTGAACACTGAAGCTTTCTTT. The whole variable domain, remainder taken from reference TRBV29-1 and TRBJ1-1, is SAVISQKPSRDICQRGTSLTIQCQVDSQVTMMFWYRQQPGQSLTLIATANQGSEATYESGFVIDKFPISRPNLTFSTLTVSNMSPEDSSIYLCSVREGLNTEAFFGQGTRLTVV.